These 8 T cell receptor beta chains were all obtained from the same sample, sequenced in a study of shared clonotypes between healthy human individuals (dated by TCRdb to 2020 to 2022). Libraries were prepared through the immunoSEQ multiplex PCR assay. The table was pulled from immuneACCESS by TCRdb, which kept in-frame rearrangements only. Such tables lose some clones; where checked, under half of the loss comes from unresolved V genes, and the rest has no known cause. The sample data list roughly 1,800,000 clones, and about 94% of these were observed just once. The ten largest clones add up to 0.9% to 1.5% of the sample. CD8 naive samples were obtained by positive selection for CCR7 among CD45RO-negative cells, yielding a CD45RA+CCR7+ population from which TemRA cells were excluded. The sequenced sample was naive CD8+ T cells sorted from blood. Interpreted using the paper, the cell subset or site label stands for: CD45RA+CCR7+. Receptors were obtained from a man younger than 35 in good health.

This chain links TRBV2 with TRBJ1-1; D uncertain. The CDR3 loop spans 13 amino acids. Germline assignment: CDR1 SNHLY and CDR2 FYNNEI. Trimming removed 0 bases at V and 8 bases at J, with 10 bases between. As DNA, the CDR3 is TGTGCCAGCAGTGAAGCGCTTGCCAGGGAAGCTTTCTTT. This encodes CASSEALAREAFF.

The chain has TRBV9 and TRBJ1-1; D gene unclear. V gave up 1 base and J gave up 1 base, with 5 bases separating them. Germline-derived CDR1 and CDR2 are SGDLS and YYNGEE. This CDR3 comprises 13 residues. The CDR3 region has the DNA TGTGCCAGCAGCGTATTTCAGAACACTGAAGCTTTCTTT. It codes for CASSVFQNTEAFF.

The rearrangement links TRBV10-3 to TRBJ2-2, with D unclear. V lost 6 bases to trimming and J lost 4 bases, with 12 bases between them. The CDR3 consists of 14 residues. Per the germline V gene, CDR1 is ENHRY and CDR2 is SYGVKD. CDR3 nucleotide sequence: TGTGCCATCAGCGCTCCGTCCTCCACCGGGGAGCTGTTTTTT. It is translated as CAISAPSSTGELFF.

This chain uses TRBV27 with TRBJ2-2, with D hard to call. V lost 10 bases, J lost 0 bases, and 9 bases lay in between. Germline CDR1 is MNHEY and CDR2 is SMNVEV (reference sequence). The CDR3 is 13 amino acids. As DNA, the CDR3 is TGTGCCACGGGTACGACGAACACCGGGGAGCTGTTTTTT. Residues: CATGTTNTGELFF.

The CDR3 region has the DNA TGTGCCAGCAGCCCCTCCCCGGGACAGGGACCCTACGAGCAGTACTTC. Translation: CASSPSPGQGPYEQYF. The V and J genes are TRBV7-9 and TRBJ2-7, with 9 bases identical to TRBD1. Germline values: CDR1 SEHNR, CDR2 FQNEAQ (reference sequence). Trimming cost V 5 bases and J 2 bases; bases outside gene matches: 10. The CDR3 length is 16 residues.

The CDR3: CASSLPLSSGVQYF. The CDR3 DNA is TGTGCCAGCAGCTTGCCCCTCTCTAGCGGGGTCCAGTACTTC. The chain joins TRBV7-6 to TRBJ2-5, with TRBD2 identical over 9 bases. Unmatched junction bases numbered 9, after V lost 3 bases and J lost 10 bases. This CDR3 region has 14 residues. CDR1 SGHVS and CDR2 FNYEAQ come from the germline V gene.

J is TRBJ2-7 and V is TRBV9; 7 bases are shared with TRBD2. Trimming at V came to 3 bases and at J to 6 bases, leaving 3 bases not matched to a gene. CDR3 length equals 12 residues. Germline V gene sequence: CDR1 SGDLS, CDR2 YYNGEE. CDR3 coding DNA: TGTGCCAGCAGCGGGCGGGAGTCCGAGCAGTACTTC. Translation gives CASSGRESEQYF.

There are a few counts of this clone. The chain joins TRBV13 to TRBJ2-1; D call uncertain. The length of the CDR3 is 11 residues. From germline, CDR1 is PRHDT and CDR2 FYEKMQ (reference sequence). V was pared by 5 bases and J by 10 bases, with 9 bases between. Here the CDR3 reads CASSVGREQFF. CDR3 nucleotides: TGTGCCAGCAGCGTGGGTAGGGAGCAGTTCTTC.